The clone carrying this T cell receptor beta chain was observed once. V was pared by 7 bases and J by 5 bases, with 11 bases of the junction left unmatched. This CDR3 region has 15 residues. From germline, CDR1 is SGHRS and CDR2 YFSETQ. Original processing methods: Amplifying reference gene primers gave estimates of nucleated cell counts. Only in-frame clones appear in the TCRdb table, and some are missing; sequencing was by immunoSEQ multiplex PCR. The V and J calls and clone size are taken from that table; D and trimming were inferred from the DNA. The sample lists around 140,000 clones, approximately 88% occurring once. This sample is part of a study of blood T cell repertoires in COVID-19. Study as a whole: From the United States, Italy and Spain came samples of acute and convalescent COVID-19. PBMCs, B-cell-depleted T cells, or T cells provided the cDNA or gDNA that made up the material.

The sequenced sample consisted of peripheral blood. This chain links TRBV5-1 with TRBJ2-1; 8 positions match TRBD2. The receptor comes from a human donor in a cohort sampled during active COVID-19. As DNA, the CDR3 is TGCGCCAGCCTCCCGGGGGTAGCGGGGAACAATGAGCAGTTCTTC. This codes for CASLPGVAGNNEQFF.